This T cell receptor (beta chain) was retrieved from a study of OX40 agonist ivuxolimab in advanced cancers. Some background on the complete study: Ivuxolimab was a fully human IgG2 agonistic monoclonal antibody targeting the costimulatory receptor OX40 (CD134). Prior anti-PD-1, anti-PD-L1 or anti-CTLA-4 therapy was permitted, and checkpoint inhibitors had been received by less than 45% of dose-escalation patients. In the dose-escalation cohort, over 65% of patients were male, and the mean age was approximately 60 years, with a range of about 23 to 85. The paper describes the monotherapy dose-escalation part (N ≈ 49 patients) of the phase I trial of ivuxolimab. Among the 50 to 55 dose-escalation patients, approximately 20 had hepatocellular carcinoma, about 15 melanoma, 9 renal cell carcinoma and 9 head and neck cancer. Three dose-escalation patients achieved partial responses, one with hepatocellular carcinoma and two with cutaneous melanoma. Intravenous ivuxolimab was administered to patients every 2 weeks at six dose levels: 0.01, 0.1, 0.3, 1.5, 3 and 10 mg/kg. Peripheral TCRbeta sequencing aimed to test whether ivuxolimab altered TCR sequence diversity and caused clonal T-cell expansion. Study-wide conclusions, independent of this receptor: Low levels of normalized T-cell clonal expansion were also seen in some patients who did not respond. In partial responders in the 0.1-3.0 mg/kg groups, normalized peripheral clonal expansion was found to be among the lowest, especially among CD8+ T cells. On average, CD8+ T cells showed more expanded clones than CD4+ T cells after ivuxolimab. The antigen specificity of the peripheral T cells that underwent clonal expansion was not determined. Clonal expansion of both CD4+ and CD8+ blood T cells was observed from baseline to week 6 at doses 0.1 to 3.0 mg/kg.

Patients with autoimmune disease history or receiving systemic immunosuppression were excluded from the trial. Peripheral blood for TCR sequencing was collected from all dose cohorts at baseline, on cycle 4 day 1, and on cycle 7 day 1. The samples were taken from a phase I, first-in-human, multicenter, open-label dose-escalation trial of ivuxolimab. Adults with locally advanced or metastatic head and neck squamous cell, hepatocellular, melanoma or renal cell carcinoma were enrolled in the trial. Before TCR sequencing, CD4+ T cells and CD8+ T cells from peripheral blood were sorted into separate populations. The CDR3 goes from the cysteine to the phenylalanine over 17 residues. Left in the record is the CDR3 DNA by itself, 51 bases read in frame from the first base. CDR1 and CDR2 (SGHTA, FQGNSA) derive from the germline V gene. Trimming removed 4 bases from V and 0 bases from J; the gene matches leave 10 bases unexplained.

Genomic DNA was extracted from sorted cells for sequencing of the TCRbeta CDR3 region. The immunoSEQ Assay was used to sequence the TCRbeta CDR3 regions. TCRdb obtained this table from immuneACCESS and retained in-frame rearrangements with V and J assigned. These tables miss some clones; where compared with another copy, unresolved V genes account for less than half of the shortfall, and the remainder is unexplained. This sample comprises 60,000 to 65,000 clones, 80% to 90% of them detected only once. The top ten clones comprise approximately 10% of the sample. Of note for this clone: It lacks a known antigen. Base qualities were left out, and no much larger clone turns up one base away.

The chain uses TRBV7-2 and TRBJ2-7; 9 junctional bases match TRBD1. Sequenced here: CD4+ or CD8+ T cells sorted from blood, sampled in a trial of the OX40 agonist ivuxolimab. This sequence originates from an adult with an advanced solid tumor such as melanoma, head and neck, liver or kidney cancer. The CDR3 corresponds to CASSYRAGQGSSYEQYF. The nucleotide sequence is TGTGCCAGCAGCTACCGGGCGGGACAGGGAAGCTCCTACGAGCAGTACTTC.